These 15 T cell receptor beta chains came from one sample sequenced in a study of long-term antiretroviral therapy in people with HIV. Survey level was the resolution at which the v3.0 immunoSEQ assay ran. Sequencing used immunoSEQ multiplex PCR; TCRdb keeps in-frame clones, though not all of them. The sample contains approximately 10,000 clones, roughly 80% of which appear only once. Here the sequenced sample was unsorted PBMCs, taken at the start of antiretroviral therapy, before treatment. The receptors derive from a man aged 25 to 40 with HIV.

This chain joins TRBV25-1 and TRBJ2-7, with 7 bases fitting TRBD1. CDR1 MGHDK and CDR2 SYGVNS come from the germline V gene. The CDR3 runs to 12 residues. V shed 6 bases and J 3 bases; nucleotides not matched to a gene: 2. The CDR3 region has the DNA TGTGCCAGCAGGGCAGGGGGCTACGAGCAGTACTTC. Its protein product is CASRAGGYEQYF.

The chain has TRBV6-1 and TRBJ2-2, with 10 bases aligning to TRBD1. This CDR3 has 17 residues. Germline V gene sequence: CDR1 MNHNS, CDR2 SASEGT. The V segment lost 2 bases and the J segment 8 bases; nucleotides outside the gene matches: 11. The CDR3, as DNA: TGTGCCAGCAGTGAATCCCGGACAGGGGGAATAACGGGGGAGCTGTTTTTT. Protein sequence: CASSESRTGGITGELFF.

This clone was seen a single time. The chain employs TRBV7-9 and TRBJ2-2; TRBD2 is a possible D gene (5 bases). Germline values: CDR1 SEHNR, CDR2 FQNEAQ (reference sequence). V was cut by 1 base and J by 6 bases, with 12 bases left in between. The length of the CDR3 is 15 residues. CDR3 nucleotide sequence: TGTGCCAGCAGCTTAGGTTTACTAGAGCCCGGGGAGCTGTTTTTT. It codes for CASSLGLLEPGELFF. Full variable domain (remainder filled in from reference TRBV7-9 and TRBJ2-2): DTGVSQNPRHKITKRGQNVTFRCDPISEHNRLYWYRQTLGQGPEFLTYFQNEAQLEKSRLLSDRFSAERPKGSFSTLEIQRTEQGDSAMYLCASSLGLLEPGELFFGEGSRLTVL.

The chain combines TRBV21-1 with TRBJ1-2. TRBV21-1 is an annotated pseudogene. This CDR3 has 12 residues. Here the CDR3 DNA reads TGTGCCAGCACCTCAAGGGAAGAAGGCTACACCTTC. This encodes CASTSREEGYTF.

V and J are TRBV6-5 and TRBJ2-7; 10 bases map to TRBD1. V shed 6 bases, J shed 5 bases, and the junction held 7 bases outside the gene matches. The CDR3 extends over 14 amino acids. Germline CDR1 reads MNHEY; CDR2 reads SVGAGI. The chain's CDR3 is CASRGDRGENEQYF. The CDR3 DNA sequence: TGTGCCAGCAGGGGGGACAGGGGAGAGAACGAGCAGTACTTC.

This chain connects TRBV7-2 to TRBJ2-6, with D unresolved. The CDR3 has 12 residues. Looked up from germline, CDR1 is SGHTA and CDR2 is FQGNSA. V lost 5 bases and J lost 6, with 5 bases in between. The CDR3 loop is CASSAAANVLTF. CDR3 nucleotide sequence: TGTGCCAGCAGCGCGGCGGCCAACGTCCTGACTTTC.

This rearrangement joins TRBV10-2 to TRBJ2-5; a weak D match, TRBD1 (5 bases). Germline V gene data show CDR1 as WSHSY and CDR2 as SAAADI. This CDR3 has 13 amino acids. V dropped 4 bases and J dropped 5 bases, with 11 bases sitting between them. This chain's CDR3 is CASSVGVSETQYF. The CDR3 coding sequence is TGCGCCAGCAGTGTAGGGGTTAGTGAGACCCAGTACTTC.

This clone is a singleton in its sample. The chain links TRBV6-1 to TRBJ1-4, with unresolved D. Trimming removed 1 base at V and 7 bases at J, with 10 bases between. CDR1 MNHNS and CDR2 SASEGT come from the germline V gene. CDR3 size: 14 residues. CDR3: CASSEVSVLEKLFF. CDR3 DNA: TGTGCCAGCAGTGAAGTGTCAGTCCTTGAAAAACTGTTTTTT.

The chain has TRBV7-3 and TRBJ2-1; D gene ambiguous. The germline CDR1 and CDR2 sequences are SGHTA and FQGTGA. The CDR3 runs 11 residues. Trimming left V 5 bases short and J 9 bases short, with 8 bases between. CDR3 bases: TGTGCCAGCAGCCAAGGGATTGAGCAGTTCTTC. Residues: CASSQGIEQFF.

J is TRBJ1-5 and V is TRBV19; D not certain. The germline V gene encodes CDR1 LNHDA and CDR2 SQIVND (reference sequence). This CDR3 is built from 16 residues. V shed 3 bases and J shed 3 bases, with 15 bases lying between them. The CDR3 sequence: CASSIGRQDNNQPQHF. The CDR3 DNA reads TGTGCCAGTAGTATCGGTAGGCAGGATAACAATCAGCCCCAGCATTTT.

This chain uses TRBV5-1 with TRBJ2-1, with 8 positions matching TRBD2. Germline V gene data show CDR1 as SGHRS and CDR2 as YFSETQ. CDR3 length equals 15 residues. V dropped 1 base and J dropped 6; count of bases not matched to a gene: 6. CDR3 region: CASSLRSGSPNEQFF. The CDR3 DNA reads TGCGCCAGCAGCTTGCGGAGCGGGAGCCCCAATGAGCAGTTCTTC.

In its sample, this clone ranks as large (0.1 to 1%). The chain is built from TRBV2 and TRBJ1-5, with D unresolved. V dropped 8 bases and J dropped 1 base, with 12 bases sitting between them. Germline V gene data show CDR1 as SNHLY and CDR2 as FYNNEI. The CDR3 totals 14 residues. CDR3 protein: CASHELGSNQPQHF. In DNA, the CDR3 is TGTGCCAGCCATGAGCTCGGCAGCAATCAGCCCCAGCATTTT.

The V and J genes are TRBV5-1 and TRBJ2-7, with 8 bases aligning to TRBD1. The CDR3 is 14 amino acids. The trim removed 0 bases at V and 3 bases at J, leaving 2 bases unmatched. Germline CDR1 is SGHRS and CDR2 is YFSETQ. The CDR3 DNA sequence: TGCGCCAGCAGCTTGGCTGGGACAGGCTACGAGCAGTACTTC. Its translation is CASSLAGTGYEQYF.

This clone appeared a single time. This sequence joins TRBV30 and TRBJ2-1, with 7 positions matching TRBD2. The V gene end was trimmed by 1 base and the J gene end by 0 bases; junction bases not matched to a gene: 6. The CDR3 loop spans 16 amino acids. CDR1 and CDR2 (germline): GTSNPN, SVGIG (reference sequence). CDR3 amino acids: CAWSARRTSSYNEQFF. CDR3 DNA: TGTGCCTGGAGTGCCCGAAGGACTAGCTCCTACAATGAGCAGTTCTTC.

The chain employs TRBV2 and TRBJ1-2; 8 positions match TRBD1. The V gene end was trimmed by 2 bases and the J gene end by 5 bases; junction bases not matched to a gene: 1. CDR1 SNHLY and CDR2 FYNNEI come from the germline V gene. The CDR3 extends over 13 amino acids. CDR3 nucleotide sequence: TGTGCCAGCAGTGAACAGGGGGCGTATGGCTACACCTTC. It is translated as CASSEQGAYGYTF.